Listed here are 14 T cell receptor beta chains from one sample, sequenced in a study of siplizumab effects on memory and regulatory T cells. Sequencing was performed with immunoSEQ multiplex PCR; in TCRdb, only in-frame clones are kept and a portion is missing. Here the sample spans about 100,000 clones, just under 95% being singletons. The sequenced sample consisted of non-Treg CD4+ T cells sorted from blood. The receptors here all came from a human donor in good health.

The chain recombines TRBV5-6 with TRBJ2-1, with a tentative D call TRBD2 (6 bases). The CDR3 is 16 residues long. Per germline, CDR1 SGHDT and CDR2 YYEEEE. Trimming left V 4 bases short and J 6 bases short, with 20 bases between. CDR3: CASSRISGVGFNEQFF. DNA of the CDR3: TGTGCCAGCAGCCGAATATCGGGAGTGGGGTTCAATGAGCAGTTCTTC. The whole variable domain, filled in from reference TRBV5-6 and TRBJ2-1, reads DAGVTQSPTHLIKTRGQQVTLRCSPKSGHDTVSWYQQALGQGPQFIFQYYEEEERQRGNFPDRFSGHQFPNYSSELNVNALLLGDSALYLCASSRISGVGFNEQFFGPGTRLTVL.

CDR3 region: CARSGLAEAGGELFF. DNA of the CDR3: TGTGCCAGGTCGGGACTAGCGGAAGCCGGCGGGGAGCTGTTTTTT. V is TRBV2 and J is TRBJ2-2; 11 bases fit TRBD2. V gave up 9 bases and J gave up 7 bases; unmatched junction bases: 10. Germline V gene data show CDR1 as SNHLY and CDR2 as FYNNEI. CDR3 length equals 15 residues.

This chain connects TRBV12-5 to TRBJ2-7; possible D gene TRBD1, 5 bases. There are 11 residues in the CDR3. Trimming shortened V by 5 bases and J by 7 bases, and 9 bases separated the two germline ends. Per germline, CDR1 LGHNT and CDR2 FRNRAP. Written as DNA, the CDR3 is TGTGCTAGTGGTACAGGCCTTGAGCAGTACTTC. This gives the protein CASGTGLEQYF.

The chain couples TRBV13 to TRBJ2-3; D is undetermined. The germline V and J ends were trimmed by 5 bases and 4 bases, with 16 bases remaining between them. Germline lookup yields CDR1 PRHDT and CDR2 FYEKMQ (reference sequence). CDR3 length equals 15 residues. CDR3 protein: CASSPTKIVPDTQYF. For the CDR3, the DNA is TGTGCCAGCAGCCCCACTAAGATAGTCCCAGATACGCAGTATTTT. Full variable domain (missing parts from reference TRBV13 and TRBJ2-3): AAGVIQSPRHLIKEKRETATLKCYPIPRHDTVYWYQQGPGQDPQFLISFYEKMQSDKGSIPDRFSAQQFSDYHSELNMSSLELGDSALYFCASSPTKIVPDTQYFGPGTRLTVL.

The V call is TRBV25-1, the J call TRBJ2-1; D remains ambiguous. The V end was cut by 6 bases, the J end by 7 bases, with 4 bases between. This CDR3 is built from 10 residues. CDR1 is MGHDK, CDR2 SYGVNS, per germline. The CDR3 DNA reads as TGTGCCAGCAGCGGAAATGAGCAGTTCTTC. Protein sequence: CASSGNEQFF.

The gene calls are TRBV28 and TRBJ2-1; D is ambiguous. V was pared by 6 bases and J by 9 bases, with 15 bases between. Germline CDR1 is MDHEN and CDR2 is SYDVKM. The CDR3 spans 13 residues. The CDR3 reads CASRAPGYGEQFF. The CDR3 DNA sequence: TGTGCCAGCAGGGCCCCCGGGTACGGTGAGCAGTTCTTC.

The genes are TRBV5-1 and TRBJ2-3; 7 nucleotides match TRBD1. Looked up from germline, CDR1 is SGHRS and CDR2 is YFSETQ. The V segment lost 1 base and the J segment 0 bases; nucleotides outside the gene matches: 5. CDR3 length: 16 residues. CDR3 loop: CASSLLDRVSTDTQYF. The CDR3 DNA is TGCGCCAGCAGCTTGTTAGACAGGGTCAGCACAGATACGCAGTATTTT.

The J gene is TRBJ2-5, the V gene TRBV15; D call uncertain. The CDR3 runs 14 residues. CDR1 is LNHNV, CDR2 YYDKDF, per germline (reference sequence). V lost 1 base and J lost 2, with 8 bases in between. The CDR3 coding sequence is TGTGCCACCAGCAGAGGACCGACGCAAGAGACCCAGTACTTC. It translates to CATSRGPTQETQYF.

The genes are TRBV30 and TRBJ1-1; no clear D. Trimming pared 2 bases from V and 3 bases from J, leaving 13 bases between. Germline CDR1 GTSNPN, CDR2 SVGIG (reference sequence). This CDR3 contains 14 residues. CDR3 sequence reads: CAWSWEFLYTEAFF. The CDR3 DNA reads as TGTGCCTGGAGTTGGGAGTTCCTGTACACTGAAGCTTTCTTT.

The chain is built from TRBV11-2 and TRBJ1-1; D uncertain. Deletions cut 6 bases from V and 0 bases from J, with 8 bases between. CDR1 and CDR2 (germline): SGHAT, FQNNGV. CDR3 length equals 13 residues. CDR3 region: CASRLSMNTEAFF. The DNA for the CDR3 is TGTGCCAGCAGGTTAAGTATGAACACTGAAGCTTTCTTT.

The J gene is TRBJ2-5, the V gene TRBV6-6; D might be TRBD2 (6 bases). This CDR3 is 13 amino acids long. Germline V gene sequence: CDR1 MNHNY, CDR2 SVGAGI (reference sequence). Trimming took 6 bases from V and 7 from J, leaving 15 bases between them. The DNA of the CDR3 is TGTGCCAGCAGACGGGGGACCCCCGGGACCCAGTACTTC. Its translation: CASRRGTPGTQYF.

The V and J genes are TRBV7-7 and TRBJ2-1; 9 bases line up with TRBD1. The CDR3 is 17 residues long. Germline CDR1 is SSHAT and CDR2 is FNYEAQ (reference sequence). V dropped 1 base and J dropped 3; count of bases not matched to a gene: 7. For the CDR3, the DNA is TGTGCCAGCAGCTTAGGGGACTACAGGGGGCTCTACAATGAGCAGTTCTTC. This translates into CASSLGDYRGLYNEQFF.

The chain recombines TRBV7-9 with TRBJ2-3, with D unclear. The CDR3 has 12 amino acids. Germline CDR1 is SEHNR and CDR2 is FQNEAQ (reference sequence). V lost 4 bases to trimming and J lost 2 bases, with 4 bases between them. The CDR3 region is CASSSPTDTQYF. Written as DNA, the CDR3 is TGTGCCAGCAGCTCCCCCACAGATACGCAGTATTTT. The whole variable domain, filled in from reference TRBV7-9 and TRBJ2-3, reads DTGVSQNPRHKITKRGQNVTFRCDPISEHNRLYWYRQTLGQGPEFLTYFQNEAQLEKSRLLSDRFSAERPKGSFSTLEIQRTEQGDSAMYLCASSSPTDTQYFGPGTRLTVL.

This chain links TRBV19 with TRBJ2-3; D is unresolved. CDR3 length equals 16 residues. CDR1 is LNHDA, CDR2 SQIVND, per germline (reference sequence). The germline V and J ends were trimmed by 6 bases and 1 base, with 17 bases remaining between them. This CDR3 is CASRPDKGVGTDTQYF. DNA for the CDR3: TGTGCCAGTAGGCCCGACAAGGGCGTCGGCACAGATACGCAGTATTTT.